This is a list of T cell receptor beta chains from one sample in a study of PD-L1 blockade in urothelial cancer. Sequencing used immunoSEQ multiplex PCR; TCRdb keeps in-frame clones, though not all of them. Found here are around 110,000 clones, approximately 90% of them singletons; the top ten hold 1.5% to 2%. This material consisted of PBMCs, taken around atezolizumab (anti-PD-L1) treatment. All receptors derive from a man aged 60 to 69 with urothelial cancer. Each CDR3 is given with its conserved first and last residue. The D gene is left open where the match is weak. Where a row states a size, it is once, few, many or the class of an expanded clone; other rows omit it.

cdr3_aa	cdr3_nt	clone_size	j_call	d_call	v_call
CASSREGAVYGYTF	TGTGCCAGCAGTCGAGAGGGGGCGGTCTATGGCTACACCTTC	NA	TRBJ1-2	TRBD1	TRBV6-1
CASSPRGGSTDTQYF	TGTGCCAGCAGCCCAAGGGGTGGAAGCACAGATACGCAGTATTTT	NA	TRBJ2-3	NA	TRBV7-3
CASSFQGGMTEAFF	TGCGCCAGCAGCTTCCAGGGGGGCATGACTGAAGCTTTCTTT	NA	TRBJ1-1	TRBD1	TRBV5-1
CASSRGGAGNTIYF	TGTGCCAGCAGCCGAGGGGGAGCTGGAAACACCATATATTTT	NA	TRBJ1-3	NA	TRBV7-3
CASSLWTGGGEKLFF	TGTGCCAGCAGTCTTTGGACGGGCGGAGGGGAAAAACTGTTTTTT	NA	TRBJ1-4	NA	TRBV28
CASSPTGNEQYF	TGTGCCAGCAGCCCTACAGGGAACGAGCAGTACTTC	NA	TRBJ2-7	NA	TRBV27
CASSEVQGAEKLFF	TGTGCCAGCAGCGAGGTACAGGGGGCTGAAAAACTGTTTTTT	NA	TRBJ1-4	TRBD1	TRBV5-4
CASSPLGTATYEQYF	TGTGCCAGCAGTCCCCTCGGGACAGCTACCTACGAGCAGTACTTC	NA	TRBJ2-7	TRBD1	TRBV6-5
CASSPPGLQGVEQYF	TGCGCCAGCAGCCCGCCGGGTCTCCAAGGGGTCGAGCAGTACTTC	NA	TRBJ2-7	NA	TRBV5-1
CASSRTLERADTQYF	TGTGCCAGCAGCCGTACGCTCGAGCGGGCAGATACGCAGTATTTT	NA	TRBJ2-3	NA	TRBV6-5
CASSDPGGTDTQYF	TGCGCCAGCAGCGACCCAGGGGGGACAGATACGCAGTATTTT	NA	TRBJ2-3	NA	TRBV5-1
CASSLNLGGQGGKLFF	TGTGCCAGCAGCCTAAACCTGGGGGGACAGGGAGGAAAACTGTTTTTT	NA	TRBJ1-4	TRBD1	TRBV9
CASSPQPGQPQHF	TGTGCCAGCAGCCCACAACCGGGGCAGCCCCAGCATTTT	few	TRBJ1-5	NA	TRBV14
CASGLSGSQHF	TGTGCTAGTGGTCTGTCCGGGAGCCAGCATTTT	NA	TRBJ1-5	NA	TRBV12-5
CAISETASGSRTGELFF	TGTGCCATCAGTGAGACAGCTAGCGGGAGCAGGACCGGGGAGCTGTTTTTT	NA	TRBJ2-2	TRBD2	TRBV10-3
CASSQAGAQETQYF	TGTGCCAGCAGCCAAGCGGGAGCGCAAGAGACCCAGTACTTC	NA	TRBJ2-5	TRBD2	TRBV9
CASSQAGVVNTIYF	TGTGCCAGCAGCCAAGCAGGGGTTGTCAACACCATATATTTT	NA	TRBJ1-3	NA	TRBV14
CASSNLAGVADTQYF	TGTGCCAGCAGTAACCTAGCGGGAGTGGCAGATACGCAGTATTTT	NA	TRBJ2-3	TRBD2	TRBV6-5
CASSEWGGTDTQYF	TGTGCCAGCAGTGAATGGGGAGGGACAGATACGCAGTATTTT	NA	TRBJ2-3	TRBD2	TRBV27
CASSQVFRLDTQYF	TGTGCCAGCAGCCAAGTTTTCAGGTTAGATACGCAGTATTTT	NA	TRBJ2-3	NA	TRBV4-2
CASSYRVYNEQFF	TGCGCCAGCAGCTACAGGGTTTACAATGAGCAGTTCTTC	NA	TRBJ2-1	NA	TRBV5-1
CASSLGPTDTQYF	TGTGCCAGCAGCTTAGGTCCGACAGATACGCAGTATTTT	NA	TRBJ2-3	NA	TRBV7-6
CATSRDRGYPGSGNTIYF	TGTGCCACCAGCAGAGATCGAGGGTACCCTGGCTCTGGAAACACCATATATTTT	NA	TRBJ1-3	NA	TRBV15
CASSFSRGQGREKLFF	TGTGCCAGCAGTTTTAGCCGGGGACAGGGTCGGGAAAAACTGTTTTTT	NA	TRBJ1-4	TRBD1	TRBV28
CASSPTGGEETQYF	TGCGCCAGCAGCCCAACAGGGGGTGAGGAGACCCAGTACTTC	NA	TRBJ2-5	TRBD1	TRBV4-1
CASSLSIDNEQFF	TGTGCCAGCAGTTTATCTATAGACAATGAGCAGTTCTTC	NA	TRBJ2-1	NA	TRBV27
CASSHPFRGTEAFF	TGCGCCAGCAGCCACCCGTTCCGGGGGACTGAAGCTTTCTTT	NA	TRBJ1-1	NA	TRBV4-1
CASILDRDPGNTIYF	TGTGCCAGCATCTTAGACAGGGACCCTGGAAACACCATATATTTT	NA	TRBJ1-3	TRBD1	TRBV7-9
CASSYNGESYEQYF	TGTGCCAGCAGTTACAACGGGGAGTCCTACGAGCAGTACTTC	NA	TRBJ2-7	NA	TRBV6-5
CSVLGGGDRNEQYF	TGCAGCGTGCTGGGGGGGGGTGACAGAAACGAGCAGTACTTC	NA	TRBJ2-7	TRBD2	TRBV29-1
CASSLGGGNTDTQYF	TGTGCCAGCAGCTTAGGTGGGGGGAACACAGATACGCAGTATTTT	NA	TRBJ2-3	NA	TRBV11-3
CASRLGTGSGNTIYF	TGTGCCAGCCGGTTAGGTACGGGCTCTGGAAACACCATATATTTT	few	TRBJ1-3	NA	TRBV6-5
CASSHTGAGGTDTQYF	TGTGCCAGCAGTCATACTGGGGCGGGGGGCACAGATACGCAGTATTTT	NA	TRBJ2-3	TRBD2	TRBV28
CASRLDRGTGELFF	TGTGCCAGTAGGCTGGACAGGGGGACCGGGGAGCTGTTTTTT	NA	TRBJ2-2	TRBD1	TRBV19
CASSSDKQGTYGYTF	TGTGCCAGCAGCTCAGATAAACAGGGTACCTATGGCTACACCTTC	NA	TRBJ1-2	NA	TRBV5-4
CASSSTRSTEAFF	TGTGCCAGCAGCTCAACACGGAGTACTGAAGCTTTCTTT	NA	TRBJ1-1	NA	TRBV11-3
CASSSRGRGRETQYF	TGTGCCAGCAGTTCCCGGGGGCGCGGGAGAGAGACCCAGTACTTC	NA	TRBJ2-5	NA	TRBV6-5
CASSLTGATNEKLFF	TGTGCCAGCAGCCTCACAGGGGCAACTAATGAAAAACTGTTTTTT	NA	TRBJ1-4	TRBD1	TRBV28
CATRRAGLMSSGANVLTF	TGTGCCACGAGGAGGGCAGGGCTGATGAGCTCTGGGGCCAACGTCCTGACTTTC	NA	TRBJ2-6	NA	TRBV19
CASSRGGGYEQYF	TGTGCCAGCAGCCGGGGAGGGGGCTACGAGCAGTACTTC	NA	TRBJ2-7	NA	TRBV7-2
CASSDLTGSGTEAFF	TGCGCCAGCAGCGACCTGACAGGTTCGGGTACTGAAGCTTTCTTT	NA	TRBJ1-1	NA	TRBV5-1
CAWSGGQGGETQYF	TGTGCCTGGAGTGGCGGACAGGGGGGGGAGACCCAGTACTTC	once	TRBJ2-5	TRBD1	TRBV30
CASSLTRDNEQFF	TGTGCCAGCAGCTTAACCAGGGACAATGAGCAGTTCTTC	NA	TRBJ2-1	NA	TRBV7-3
CASSVDRGNQPQHF	TGTGCCAGCAGCGTTGACAGGGGCAATCAGCCCCAGCATTTT	NA	TRBJ1-5	TRBD1	TRBV2
CASSLPDYNEQFF	TGTGCCAGCAGCCTCCCAGACTACAATGAGCAGTTCTTC	NA	TRBJ2-1	NA	TRBV7-2
CASSQGSNQPQHF	TGTGCCAGTTCTCAGGGGAGCAATCAGCCCCAGCATTTT	NA	TRBJ1-5	NA	TRBV19
CATLNGGGLNTEAFF	TGTGCCACCCTCAACGGGGGAGGGCTGAACACTGAAGCTTTCTTT	NA	TRBJ1-1	NA	TRBV28
CASSRRGAGGSQPQHF	TGTGCCAGCAGCCGGAGGGGGGCGGGGGGCAGTCAGCCCCAGCATTTT	NA	TRBJ1-5	NA	TRBV7-2